One sample yielded the 14 T cell receptor beta chains listed below, sequenced in a study of Ad26.COV2.S vaccination and SARS-CoV-2 variants. Here immunoSEQ multiplex PCR was the method, and the copy in TCRdb shows in-frame clones only, minus some. The sample lists 300,000 to 450,000 clones; 92% were seen once. The sample in question was peripheral blood, obtained after recovery from COVID-19. These receptors all stem from a human donor who had recovered from COVID-19.

This clone was counted a few times. The V gene is TRBV5-4, the J gene TRBJ1-2; 7 bases are shared with TRBD1. With V trimmed by 1 base and J by 1 base, 4 bases remained unmatched. Germline assignment: CDR1 SGHNT and CDR2 YYREEE (reference sequence). The length of the CDR3 is 15 residues. The CDR3 loop reads CASSLIGGLNYGYTF. CDR3 DNA: TGTGCCAGCAGCTTGATAGGGGGCCTTAACTATGGCTACACCTTC.

This clone was counted between two and nine times. The chain employs TRBV6-6 and TRBJ1-5; a weak D match, TRBD1 (6 bases). Germline V gives CDR1 MNHNY, CDR2 SVGAGI (reference sequence). The CDR3 totals 16 residues. With 6 bases removed from V and 3 bases from J, the gap between germline ends came to 18 bases. For the CDR3, the DNA is TGTGCCAGCAGCCAACAGAGCAGGGGTCTCAATCAGCCCCAGCATTTT. It encodes CASSQQSRGLNQPQHF.

DNA for the CDR3: TGTGCCAGCAGTCCGGACAGCTCCTACGAGCAGTACTTC. Its translation: CASSPDSSYEQYF. V usage is TRBV27 and J usage is TRBJ2-7; possibly TRBD1 for D (6 bases). Between the trimmed V and J ends, which lost 5 bases and 0 bases, there was a span of 8 bases. The CDR3 is made up of 13 amino acids. Per the germline V gene, CDR1 is MNHEY and CDR2 is SMNVEV (reference sequence).

The V gene is TRBV2, the J gene TRBJ2-5, with 13 bases identical to TRBD2. CDR1 and CDR2 from the germline V gene are SNHLY and FYNNEI. This CDR3 has 16 residues. The trim removed 6 bases at V and 4 bases at J, leaving 8 bases unmatched. CDR3 sequence: CASRATSGGRGETQYF. CDR3 sequence (DNA): TGTGCCAGCAGAGCGACTAGCGGGGGGAGGGGAGAGACCCAGTACTTC.

This rearrangement joins TRBV2 to TRBJ2-3; 11 nucleotides line up with TRBD2. Germline V lookup: CDR1 SNHLY, CDR2 FYNNEI. The V segment lost 8 bases and the J segment 3 bases; nucleotides outside the gene matches: 7. The CDR3 spans 15 residues. As DNA, the CDR3 is TGTGCCAGCTCGGGACTAGCGGCCGCAACAGATACGCAGTATTTT. It codes for CASSGLAAATDTQYF.

The V call is TRBV6-2 or TRBV6-3, the J call TRBJ1-1; 9 nucleotides agree with TRBD1. Germline V lookup: CDR1 MNHEY, CDR2 SVGEGT. There are 14 residues in the CDR3. The V gene end was trimmed by 5 bases and the J gene end by 11 bases; junction bases not matched to a gene: 12. The CDR3 sequence: CASSAHRGPSPAFF. As DNA, the CDR3 is TGTGCCAGCAGTGCGCACAGGGGGCCTTCTCCGGCTTTCTTT.

The rearrangement joins TRBV6-5 to TRBJ1-2; a weak D match, TRBD1 (5 bases). V gave up 5 bases and J gave up 8 bases, with 15 bases separating them. CDR1 MNHEY and CDR2 SVGAGI come from the germline V gene. The CDR3 is 13 amino acids. The CDR3 reads CASSTFRVKGYTF. In DNA, the CDR3 is TGTGCCAGCAGTACGTTCAGGGTTAAGGGCTACACCTTC.

The chain combines TRBV2 with TRBJ2-2; 9 nucleotides match TRBD2. The germline V gene has CDR1 SNHLY and CDR2 FYNNEI. The CDR3 has 14 residues. With V trimmed by 4 bases and J by 7 bases, 4 bases remained unmatched. The CDR3 region is CASSVRGGIGELFF. DNA of the CDR3: TGTGCCAGCAGTGTGCGGGGGGGAATCGGGGAGCTGTTTTTT.

The rearrangement joins TRBV6-2 or TRBV6-3 to TRBJ1-5; 10 bases match TRBD1. CDR1 and CDR2 from the germline V gene are MNHEY and SVGEGT. The junction had 6 bases not matched to a gene; V was cut back by 2 bases and J by 2 bases. The CDR3 sequence is 17 residues long. CDR3 region: CASSYPSGTGGNQPQHF. CDR3 coding DNA: TGTGCCAGCAGTTACCCCAGCGGGACAGGGGGCAATCAGCCCCAGCATTTT.

The chain has TRBV4-1 and TRBJ2-3; D might be TRBD2 (6 bases). The germline V gene encodes CDR1 MGHRA and CDR2 YSYEKL. Trimming left V 0 bases short and J 12 bases short, with 10 bases between. The CDR3 extends over 12 amino acids. In DNA form, the CDR3 reads TGCGCCAGCAGCCAAGATGCGGGGTTCCAGTATTTT. This gives the protein CASSQDAGFQYF.

The chain is built from TRBV7-2 and TRBJ2-4; 11 bases fit TRBD2. Trimming removed 5 bases from V and 1 base from J; junction bases left unmatched: 10. The germline V gene encodes CDR1 SGHTA and CDR2 FQGNSA. The CDR3 consists of 18 residues. In DNA, the CDR3 is TGTGCCAGCAGCGAACTAGCGGGGGCTTCGGGTGCCAAAAACATTCAGTACTTC. Protein sequence: CASSELAGASGAKNIQYF.

The chain joins TRBV6-5 to TRBJ1-5, with D hard to call. The germline V and J ends were trimmed by 3 bases and 0 bases, with 3 bases remaining between them. Germline-derived CDR1 and CDR2 are MNHEY and SVGAGI. The CDR3 length is 13 residues. The CDR3 here is CASSYGSNQPQHF. The CDR3 DNA follows: TGTGCCAGCAGTTATGGTAGCAATCAGCCCCAGCATTTT.

The rearrangement uses TRBV6-2 or TRBV6-3 and TRBJ1-2; D is possibly TRBD1 (6 bases). Germline V gene sequence: CDR1 MNHEY, CDR2 SVGEGT. Between the trimmed V and J ends, which lost 4 bases and 3 bases, there was a span of 9 bases. The length of the CDR3 is 13 residues. The CDR3 spells CASSLQGDYGYTF. CDR3 sequence (DNA): TGTGCCAGCAGTTTACAGGGAGACTATGGCTACACCTTC.

The chain is built from TRBV3-1 (or the pseudogene TRBV3-2) and TRBJ2-5; 7 bases fit TRBD2. Trimming cost V 1 base and J 5 bases; bases outside gene matches: 7. Germline assignment: CDR1 LGHDT and CDR2 YNNKEL (reference sequence). The CDR3 totals 15 residues. For the CDR3, the DNA is TGTGCCAGCAGCCAAGTGGGGGGGTCAGTGGAGACCCAGTACTTC. Protein product: CASSQVGGSVETQYF.